This T cell receptor beta chain was identified in a study of T cells after yellow fever vaccination. Study-level information: Preparing low-cell-number fractions relied on SMART-Seq v4 Ultra Low Input. Study-level points and caveats: Clonotypes appearing in both CD4 and CD8 compartments existed, and their share was small.

One entry per CDR3 protein, called by TCRdb with MiXCR from the 5' RACE reads. The sample consists of about 320,000 distinct CDR3 sequences, roughly 4.3% of them appearing once. Concerning this clonotype itself: Antigen unknown.

This CDR3 contains 14 residues. The germline CDR1 and CDR2 sequences are MGHRA and YSYEKL. V lost 1 base and J 7 bases, leaving 11 bases between the germline ends. V and J are TRBV4-1 and TRBJ2-1, with D perhaps matching TRBD2 (5 bases). The source material was PBMCs, sampled 15 days after the yellow fever booster vaccination. This clonotype was sampled from a man aged 18-30 years who received the YFV17D yellow fever vaccine. Here the CDR3 DNA reads TGCGCCAGCAGCCAAGGGACTCTCAGGAATGAGCAGTTCTTC. The encoded protein is CASSQGTLRNEQFF.